The present entry profiles one T cell receptor (beta chain) with its context. Its antigen is unknown. The sample is drawn from a study of PD-1 blockade in classical Hodgkin lymphoma. The assay was immunoSEQ multiplex PCR, and TCRdb's table has in-frame clones only and misses some. The sample shows 11,000 to 15,000 clones, about 78% of them seen only once. Germline assignment: CDR1 SGHDT and CDR2 YYEEEE. V lost 3 bases to trimming and J lost 7 bases, with 14 bases between them. The CDR3 runs to 15 residues. In every patient, relapse followed autologous stem cell transplantation, while exposure to brentuximab vedotin differed. Best overall response was complete response, partial response or progressive disease in these relapsed/refractory classical Hodgkin lymphoma patients. Study conclusions and caveats: Patients newly diagnosed and complete responders had comparable baseline diversity. The authors have not defined what causes the repertoire differences, possibly disease activity or prior therapy.

The source is a human donor with classical Hodgkin lymphoma. Sequencing used peripheral blood mononuclear cells (PBMCs), obtained before the second cycle of nivolumab. This chain connects TRBV5-6 to TRBJ1-6, with D tentatively TRBD1 (6 bases). The CDR3 region has the DNA TGTGCCAGCAGCTGGAGGACAGAGGGAAATTCACCCCTCCACTTT. Translation gives CASSWRTEGNSPLHF.